A single sample gave rise to the 10 T cell receptor beta chains below, sequenced in a study of shared clonotypes between healthy human individuals. CD8 cells classed as naive were CD45RO-negative and positively selected for CCR7, excluding terminally differentiated effector memory CD45RA+ cells. Assay: immunoSEQ multiplex PCR; the TCRdb copy retains only in-frame clones and omits some. The repertoire holds approximately 650,000 clones, with less than 97% as singletons. Sequenced: naive CD8+ T cells sorted from blood. These receptors originate from a woman in her thirties in good health.

The chain carries TRBV29-1 and TRBJ2-1; tentatively, D is TRBD1 (5 bases). CDR1 and CDR2 (germline): SQVTM, ANQGSEA. CDR3 length: 13 amino acids. The V end lost 6 bases, the J end lost 0 bases, and 9 bases lay between the germline ends. The CDR3 is CSVLDSSYNEQFF. In DNA form, the CDR3 reads TGCAGCGTCCTAGACAGCTCCTACAATGAGCAGTTCTTC.

The chain joins TRBV29-1 to TRBJ2-3, with 8 bases matching TRBD1. V gave up 7 bases and J gave up 4 bases; unmatched junction bases: 7. The length of the CDR3 is 13 residues. In germline, CDR1 is SQVTM, CDR2 ANQGSEA. The CDR3 DNA reads as TGCAGCGACCTGACAGGGGTGGCAGATACGCAGTATTTT. Translated, it gives CSDLTGVADTQYF.

The chain has TRBV5-4 and TRBJ2-2, with 9 bases that match TRBD1. This CDR3 region has 17 residues. Germline V lookup: CDR1 SGHNT, CDR2 YYREEE (reference sequence). V dropped 4 bases and J dropped 3; count of bases not matched to a gene: 10. CDR3 bases: TGTGCCAGCAGCCTCCCAGGACAGGGGCTATACACCGGGGAGCTGTTTTTT. The encoded protein is CASSLPGQGLYTGELFF.

This chain links TRBV6-1 with TRBJ2-4; the D call may be TRBD1 or TRBD2 (6 bases each). The CDR3 is 17 residues long. CDR1 and CDR2 from the germline V gene are MNHNS and SASEGT. The V and J ends lost 2 bases and 0 bases respectively, with 14 bases between them. CDR3 sequence reads: CASSEWGAVLAKNIQYF. The CDR3 nucleotides read TGTGCCAGCAGTGAATGGGGGGCAGTACTAGCCAAAAACATTCAGTACTTC.

The chain joins TRBV9 to TRBJ2-1; 7 nucleotides line up with TRBD2. V shed 0 bases and J 1 base; nucleotides not matched to a gene: 13. CDR3 size: 19 residues. The germline gives CDR1 SGDLS, CDR2 YYNGEE. Written as DNA, the CDR3 is TGTGCCAGCAGCGTAGCTCGCCAAGCGGGAACGTCATCCTACAATGAGCAGTTCTTC. Its translation: CASSVARQAGTSSYNEQFF. Combining the CDR3 with reference TRBV9 and TRBJ2-1 gives the whole variable domain DSGVTQTPKHLITATGQRVTLRCSPRSGDLSVYWYQQSLDQGLQFLIQYYNGEERAKGNILERFSAQQFPDLHSELNLSSLELGDSALYFCASSVARQAGTSSYNEQFFGPGTRLTVL.

V usage is TRBV5-1 and J usage is TRBJ2-1; 10 bases line up with TRBD2. Germline values: CDR1 SGHRS, CDR2 YFSETQ. V lost 4 bases to trimming and J lost 9 bases; unmatched junction nucleotides: 13. The length of the CDR3 is 16 residues. CDR3: CASSGGASGRGSEQFF. In nucleotides, the CDR3 is TGCGCCAGCAGCGGGGGGGCTAGCGGGAGAGGGAGTGAGCAGTTCTTC.

The chain recombines TRBV29-1 with TRBJ2-7, with 7 bases that match TRBD2. Germline V gives CDR1 SQVTM, CDR2 ANQGSEA. The CDR3 covers 13 residues. The ends lost 7 bases at V and 5 bases at J; junction bases unmatched: 11. The CDR3 loop reads CSAAPGGGHEQYF. CDR3 DNA sequence: TGCAGCGCCGCCCCGGGGGGTGGTCACGAGCAGTACTTC.

This sequence joins TRBV30 and TRBJ1-1, with 8 bases that match TRBD1. Germline V gene data show CDR1 as GTSNPN and CDR2 as SVGIG (reference sequence). V shed 1 base and J 5 bases; nucleotides not matched to a gene: 3. The CDR3 totals 13 residues. CDR3 loop: CAWSGTGYTEAFF. As DNA, the CDR3 is TGTGCCTGGAGTGGGACAGGGTATACTGAAGCTTTCTTT.

The chain couples TRBV10-3 to TRBJ2-1, with a weak D call TRBD2 (7 bases). The CDR3 is 12 amino acids. Per germline, CDR1 ENHRY and CDR2 SYGVKD. Trimming took off 2 bases at V and 13 bases at J, with 12 bases between the two ends. The CDR3 DNA is TGTGCCATCAGTGAGGGGGGCGGGAGTCAGTTCTTC. This codes for CAISEGGGSQFF.

The J gene is TRBJ2-7, the V gene TRBV7-9; TRBD2 aligns across 7 bases. The CDR3 totals 13 residues. From germline, CDR1 is SEHNR and CDR2 FQNEAQ (reference sequence). V shed 6 bases, J shed 2 bases, and the junction held 4 bases outside the gene matches. CDR3 bases: TGTGCCAGCAGGGGGAGGGTCGCCTACGAGCAGTACTTC. Encoded protein: CASRGRVAYEQYF. The complete variable domain, with remaining parts taken from reference TRBV7-9 and TRBJ2-7, reads DTGVSQNPRHKITKRGQNVTFRCDPISEHNRLYWYRQTLGQGPEFLTYFQNEAQLEKSRLLSDRFSAERPKGSFSTLEIQRTEQGDSAMYLCASRGRVAYEQYFGPGTRLTVT.